A single sample gave rise to the 10 T cell receptor beta chains below, sequenced in a study of T cell repertoires in cytomegalovirus infection. TCRdb passed the reads through MiXCR, listing each CDR3 protein once. This table holds 150,000 to 200,000 distinct CDR3 sequences, about 28% found once. The specimen was PBMCs. The source of these receptors is a human donor in good health (CMV status not recorded). Some clones in this sample may be carry-over from other donors' samples.

In its sample, this clonotype was seen a few times. Here the CDR3 reads CASSSATLTGELFF. The CDR3 DNA reads as TGCGCCAGCAGCTCGGCGACCCTCACCGGGGAGCTGTTTTTT. The chain has TRBV5-1 and TRBJ2-2; D gene unclear. This CDR3 comprises 14 residues. Germline CDR1 is SGHRS and CDR2 is YFSETQ. V was pared by 3 bases and J by 4 bases, with 10 bases between.

The rearrangement links TRBV7-2 to TRBJ1-1; tentative D call: TRBD1 (6 bases). CDR1 and CDR2 from the germline V gene are SGHTA and FQGNSA. V lost 5 bases, J lost 2 bases, and 12 bases lay in between. This CDR3 region has 14 residues. In nucleotides, the CDR3 is TGTGCCAGCAGCCCGATAGGGGGTAACACTGAAGCTTTCTTT. It codes for CASSPIGGNTEAFF. Combining the CDR3 with reference TRBV7-2 and TRBJ1-1 gives the whole variable domain GAGVSQSPSNKVTEKGKDVELRCDPISGHTALYWYRQSLGQGLEFLIYFQGNSAPDKSGLPSDRFSAERTGGSVSTLTIQRTQQEDSAVYLCASSPIGGNTEAFFGQGTRLTVV.

The chain couples TRBV6-8 to TRBJ2-5; D gene unclear. Between the trimmed V and J ends, which lost 7 bases and 4 bases, there was a span of 4 bases. The CDR3 consists of 10 residues. The germline gives CDR1 MNHGY, CDR2 SAAAGT. In DNA form, the CDR3 reads TGTGCCAGCAAGGGAGAGACCCAGTACTTC. This translates into CASKGETQYF.

This sequence joins TRBV20-1 and TRBJ2-1; TRBD2 agrees at 7 bases. The CDR3 runs to 15 residues. Germline CDR1 DFQATT, CDR2 SNEGSKA (reference sequence). J gave up 5 bases and V 6 bases, and 13 bases lay outside the gene matches. In nucleotides, the CDR3 is TGCAGTGCGCAATCGAGGGAGCGGGGAGACAATGAGCAGTTCTTC. This translates into CSAQSRERGDNEQFF.

This clonotype was recorded a few times. V and J are TRBV3-1 and TRBJ1-1; tentatively, D is TRBD1 (5 bases). The CDR3 spans 13 residues. Germline V CDR1 and CDR2: LGHDT, YNNKEL (reference sequence). The V end was cut by 1 base, the J end by 3 bases, with 6 bases between. In DNA form, the CDR3 reads TGTGCCAGCAGCCAAGCAGGGTACACTGAAGCTTTCTTT. Translation: CASSQAGYTEAFF.

This clonotype was recorded at least ten times. V usage is TRBV7-2 and J usage is TRBJ1-4; D not certain. CDR1 SGHTA and CDR2 FQGNSA come from the germline V gene. The CDR3 consists of 14 residues. V lost 0 bases to trimming and J lost 4 bases, with 6 bases between them. The CDR3 region has the DNA TGTGCCAGCAGCTTAGCTGGATTTAATGAAAAACTGTTTTTT. It encodes CASSLAGFNEKLFF.

This clonotype was counted only a few times. J is TRBJ2-6 and V is TRBV7-2; D not resolved. Trimming removed 4 bases from V and 3 bases from J, with 7 bases in between. This CDR3 has 14 amino acids. Germline V gene sequence: CDR1 SGHTA, CDR2 FQGNSA. DNA of the CDR3: TGTGCCAGCAGCTACCGAGTTGGGGCCAACGTCCTGACTTTC. Translated, it gives CASSYRVGANVLTF. Full variable domain (missing parts from reference TRBV7-2 and TRBJ2-6): GAGVSQSPSNKVTEKGKDVELRCDPISGHTALYWYRQSLGQGLEFLIYFQGNSAPDKSGLPSDRFSAERTGGSVSTLTIQRTQQEDSAVYLCASSYRVGANVLTFGAGSRLTVL.

This clonotype was observed at least ten times. The chain couples TRBV6-4 to TRBJ2-3; 10 bases are a match to TRBD2. After removal of 5 bases from V and 7 bases from J, the junction contained 9 bases not matched to a gene. Germline assignment: CDR1 MRHNA and CDR2 SNTAGT. The CDR3 has 15 residues. The CDR3 DNA is TGTGCCAGCAGTTCCGCAGCGGGGGGGCTCAATACGCAGTATTTT. It is translated as CASSSAAGGLNTQYF.

This clonotype was found many times. The V call is TRBV7-2, the J call TRBJ1-6, with TRBD1 matching over 7 bases. Per the germline V gene, CDR1 is SGHTA and CDR2 is FQGNSA. With V trimmed by 9 bases and J by 6 bases, 5 bases remained unmatched. CDR3 length: 13 residues. The CDR3 sequence is CASTGQPNSPLHF. The DNA of the CDR3 is TGTGCCAGTACGGGACAGCCTAATTCACCCCTCCACTTT.

The sample holds many counts of this clonotype. V usage is TRBV6-1 and J usage is TRBJ2-7, with D possibly matching TRBD2 (6 bases). The V end was cut by 4 bases, the J end by 1 base, with 14 bases between. CDR3 length equals 15 residues. Germline-derived CDR1 and CDR2 are MNHNS and SASEGT. This CDR3 reads CASSVDWGGSYEQYF. For the CDR3, the DNA is TGTGCCAGCAGTGTCGACTGGGGAGGTTCCTACGAGCAGTACTTC.